The 29 T cell receptor beta chains presented below share a single source sample, sequenced in a study of early T cells in non-severe SARS-CoV-2 infection. TCRdb used MiXCR to reprocess the 5' RACE reads, holding one entry per CDR3 protein. The sample holds roughly 51,000 distinct CDR3 sequences, 5.5% to 8% seen once. The sample was whole blood, taken at baseline. The receptors were sampled from an adult who was a healthcare worker with PCR-confirmed SARS-CoV-2 infection or an uninfected control (not recorded which).

This clonotype was observed at least ten times. The J gene is TRBJ2-7, the V gene TRBV4-3; D is perhaps TRBD2 (5 bases). From germline, CDR1 is LGHNA and CDR2 YSLEER. V was trimmed by 0 bases and J by 6 bases, leaving 9 bases between them. This CDR3 spans 13 amino acids. The CDR3 reads CASSQDRTGEQYF. CDR3 DNA sequence: TGCGCCAGCAGCCAAGACAGGACTGGCGAGCAGTACTTC.

This clonotype occurred many times. This sequence joins TRBV5-1 and TRBJ2-1; D uncertain. Germline CDR1 reads SGHRS; CDR2 reads YFSETQ. Trimming shortened V by 1 base and J by 5 bases, and 13 bases separated the two germline ends. The CDR3 totals 15 residues. The CDR3 region is CASSLSPHVDNEQFF. The DNA of the CDR3 is TGCGCCAGCAGCTTGTCTCCCCACGTGGACAATGAGCAGTTCTTC.

This clonotype was seen a few times. The CDR3 bases are TGTGCCAGCAGCAAAAAGGGACCACTAACTAGCGGGTTATACACCGGGGAGCTGTTTTTT. Amino acid sequence: CASSKKGPLTSGLYTGELFF. The chain uses TRBV7-6 and TRBJ2-2; 9 bases map to TRBD2. The germline CDR1 and CDR2 sequences are SGHVS and FNYEAQ. With 5 bases clipped from V and 3 bases from J, the junction kept 19 bases outside the gene matches. CDR3 length: 20 amino acids.

Regarding this clonotype: A much larger clone lies one base from this, so it may be a read error. The J gene is TRBJ1-4, the V gene TRBV12-3 or TRBV12-4; tentatively, D is TRBD1 (6 bases). With 11 bases removed from V and 5 bases from J, the gap between germline ends came to 21 bases. The CDR3 loop spans 15 amino acids. The CDR3 DNA sequence: TGTGCCTGCACCCCCATGGGGGCGCGAAATGAAAAACTGTTTTTT. It yields the protein CACTPMGARNEKLFF.

In its sample, this clonotype was seen many times. The gene calls are TRBV6-2 or TRBV6-3 and TRBJ2-1, with a weak D call TRBD1 (6 bases). CDR1 and CDR2 from the germline V gene are MNHEY and SVGEGT. This CDR3 is 19 amino acids long. Trimming took 0 bases from V and 3 from J, leaving 21 bases between them. CDR3 sequence: CASSYSKGMAGAGYNEQFF. CDR3 sequence (DNA): TGTGCCAGCAGTTACTCGAAGGGAATGGCAGGGGCCGGCTACAATGAGCAGTTCTTC.

The chain links TRBV6-2 or TRBV6-3 to TRBJ1-1, with TRBD1 matching 8 bases. The CDR3 length is 14 residues. V shed 3 bases and J 1 base; nucleotides not matched to a gene: 1. Germline V gene lookup returns CDR1 MNHEY and CDR2 SVGEGT. Here the CDR3 DNA reads TGTGCCAGCAGTTATGGGACAGGGAACACTGAAGCTTTCTTT. Translation: CASSYGTGNTEAFF.

In this sample, this clonotype turned up many times. The genes are TRBV28 and TRBJ1-5; the D is unclear. Germline V CDR1 and CDR2: MDHEN, SYDVKM. Trimming removed 2 bases at V and 5 bases at J, with 10 bases between. The CDR3 is made up of 14 amino acids. CDR3 nucleotide sequence: TGTGCCAGCAGTTTAAATCAGAGGGATCAGCCCCAGCATTTT. It is translated as CASSLNQRDQPQHF.

In this sample, this clonotype turned up many times. CDR3 region: CASSPVGGRLAGYEQYF. As DNA, the CDR3 is TGTGCCAGCAGCCCCGTGGGAGGTCGGCTAGCGGGGTACGAGCAGTACTTC. The chain carries TRBV4-2 and TRBJ2-7, with 9 bases fitting TRBD2. The CDR3 has 17 residues. V lost 4 bases to trimming and J lost 4 bases; unmatched junction nucleotides: 14. Germline CDR1 reads LGHNA; CDR2 reads YNFKEQ.

In its sample, this clonotype was seen many times. The gene calls are TRBV4-1 and TRBJ2-3; D is ambiguous. Germline V gene sequence: CDR1 MGHRA, CDR2 YSYEKL. This CDR3 region has 18 residues. V was clipped by 0 bases and J by 0 bases, with 16 bases between them. CDR3 loop: CASSQEFTRQASTDTQYF. In DNA form, the CDR3 reads TGCGCCAGCAGCCAAGAGTTCACCAGGCAGGCGAGCACAGATACGCAGTATTTT.

This clonotype was seen at least ten times. One junction end does not reproduce the germline sequence, and a read error may be involved. The V gene is TRBV7-7, the J gene TRBJ2-5, with 9 nucleotides matching TRBD2. This CDR3 comprises 13 residues. Germline CDR1 and CDR2: SSHAT and FNYEAQ (reference sequence). In nucleotides, the CDR3 is TGTGCTAGCAGGGTAGCGGGGGACGAGACCCAGTACTTC. Translated, it gives CASRVAGDETQYF. Full variable domain (missing parts from reference TRBV7-7 and TRBJ2-5): GAGVSQSPRYKVTKRGQDVTLRCDPISSHATLYWYQQALGQGPEFLTYFNYEAQPDKSGLPSDRFSAERPEGSISTLTIQRTEQRDSAMYRCASRVAGDETQYFGPGTRLLVL.

This clonotype was detected ten times or more. The chain links TRBV12-3 or TRBV12-4 to TRBJ2-1; D remains ambiguous. Trimming shortened V by 5 bases and J by 7 bases, and 12 bases separated the two germline ends. The CDR3 has 13 amino acids. The CDR3: CASSIISSNEQFF. The CDR3 DNA sequence: TGTGCCAGCAGTATAATTTCTAGTAATGAGCAGTTCTTC.

This clonotype came up many times. The chain links TRBV20-1 to TRBJ2-1; TRBD2 matches at 9 bases. Germline assignment: CDR1 DFQATT and CDR2 SNEGSKA (reference sequence). Trimming cost V 0 bases and J 6 bases; bases outside gene matches: 6. The CDR3 has 15 residues. The chain's CDR3 is CSAREGGGAVNEQFF. CDR3 bases: TGCAGTGCTAGAGAAGGCGGGGGGGCTGTCAATGAGCAGTTCTTC.

In this sample, this clonotype turned up many times. The chain combines TRBV4-3 with TRBJ2-1, with a possible D match to TRBD2 (5 bases). Trimming pared 1 base from V and 2 bases from J, leaving 12 bases between. The CDR3 length is 16 residues. The V gene's germline CDR1 is LGHNA and CDR2 YSLEER. CDR3 sequence (DNA): TGCGCCAGCAGCCAAGGGCGAGGTAGCGCCTACAATGAGCAGTTCTTC. Translating it yields CASSQGRGSAYNEQFF.

This clonotype was detected only a few times. J is TRBJ2-7 and V is TRBV7-8; 12 bases match TRBD1. There are 15 residues in the CDR3. J was trimmed by 4 bases and V by 2 bases; bases with no gene match: 3. CDR1 is SGHVS and CDR2 is FQNEAQ in the germline V gene. The CDR3 spells CASSLSGQGAYEQYF. The CDR3 DNA sequence: TGTGCCAGCAGCTTATCGGGACAGGGGGCATACGAGCAGTACTTC.

This clonotype was picked up many times. The chain uses TRBV13 and TRBJ2-2; TRBD1 is a possible D gene (5 bases). Trimming cost V 0 bases and J 5 bases, with 10 bases left between them. This CDR3 contains 15 residues. Germline V CDR1 and CDR2: PRHDT, FYEKMQ (reference sequence). The CDR3 nucleotides are TGTGCCAGCAGCTTAGGTGAGACAGAGACCGGGGAGCTGTTTTTT. Amino acids: CASSLGETETGELFF.

The V call is TRBV11-2, the J call TRBJ2-5; 10 bases map to TRBD2. Trimming took 4 bases from V and 5 from J; bases not matched to a gene: 13. The CDR3 extends over 17 amino acids. The germline gives CDR1 SGHAT, CDR2 FQNNGV. CDR3 in DNA: TGTGCCAGCAGCTCTCTCCCAGCGGGGGGGCCCGGGGAGACCCAGTACTTC. Translated, it gives CASSSLPAGGPGETQYF.

Ten or more counts support this clonotype. The chain carries TRBV6-1 and TRBJ1-2; D is uncertain. The germline gives CDR1 MNHNS, CDR2 SASEGT. The length of the CDR3 is 14 residues. V shed 0 bases and J shed 3 bases, with 8 bases lying between them. This CDR3 is CASSEARLYYGYTF. CDR3 nucleotides: TGTGCCAGCAGTGAAGCGCGCCTCTACTATGGCTACACCTTC.

This clonotype showed up many times. The rearrangement uses TRBV5-5 and TRBJ1-1; D is undetermined. Germline CDR1 is SGHKS and CDR2 is YYEKEE (reference sequence). This CDR3 region has 15 residues. Trimming pared 1 base from V and 1 base from J, leaving 11 bases between. This chain's CDR3 is CASSLTSTQNTEAFF. CDR3 nucleotides: TGTGCCAGCAGCTTGACATCTACCCAGAACACTGAAGCTTTCTTT.

The CDR3 is CASSLLSTGEETQYF. The DNA for the CDR3 is TGTGCCAGCAGCTTACTCTCGACAGGGGAAGAGACCCAGTACTTC. The V gene is TRBV7-9, the J gene TRBJ2-5, with 8 positions matching TRBD1. Germline V gene sequence: CDR1 SEHNR, CDR2 FQNEAQ (reference sequence). The CDR3 loop spans 15 amino acids. J was trimmed by 3 bases and V by 2 bases; bases with no gene match: 5.

The rearrangement uses TRBV6-1 and TRBJ2-7; the D gene is possibly TRBD1 (6 bases). Germline loops: CDR1 MNHNS, CDR2 SASEGT. V was trimmed by 0 bases and J by 3 bases, leaving 18 bases between them. This CDR3 is 17 amino acids long. The CDR3 sequence: CASSEARTTGSSYEQYF. The CDR3, as DNA: TGTGCCAGCAGTGAAGCTCGAACTACAGGGAGTAGCTACGAGCAGTACTTC.

This clonotype was observed a few times. The genes are TRBV4-2 and TRBJ2-3; D perhaps matches TRBD1 (6 bases). The germline CDR1 and CDR2 sequences are LGHNA and YNFKEQ. The CDR3 has 15 amino acids. The ends were cut back, 1 base at V and 3 bases at J, with 11 bases in the middle. This CDR3 is CASSQAGGRTDTQYF. The CDR3 DNA reads TGTGCCAGCAGCCAAGCTGGGGGCAGAACAGATACGCAGTATTTT.

CDR3 loop: CASSPAIRGNGYTF. CDR3 sequence (DNA): TGTGCCAGCAGCCCGGCCATCAGGGGGAATGGCTACACCTTC. The chain is built from TRBV7-6 and TRBJ1-2; 7 bases map to TRBD1. After removal of 5 bases from V and 6 bases from J, the junction contained 9 bases not matched to a gene. This CDR3 is 14 amino acids long. Germline V gives CDR1 SGHVS, CDR2 FNYEAQ.

V usage is TRBV7-9 and J usage is TRBJ1-1; possible D gene TRBD1, 6 bases. This CDR3 comprises 14 residues. The germline CDR1 and CDR2 sequences are SEHNR and FQNEAQ (reference sequence). Trimming removed 7 bases at V and 4 bases at J, with 16 bases between. CDR3 in DNA: TGTGCCAGCACTAGCCAGGGGATGGGCACTGAAGCTTTCTTT. Translation: CASTSQGMGTEAFF. Full variable domain (outside the CDR3, taken from reference TRBV7-9 and TRBJ1-1): DTGVSQNPRHKITKRGQNVTFRCDPISEHNRLYWYRQTLGQGPEFLTYFQNEAQLEKSRLLSDRFSAERPKGSFSTLEIQRTEQGDSAMYLCASTSQGMGTEAFFGQGTRLTVV.

This clonotype has only a few counts. J is TRBJ2-7 and V is TRBV4-1; 12 bases fit TRBD1. With V trimmed by 0 bases and J by 2 bases, 8 bases remained unmatched. This CDR3 region has 18 residues. Germline V CDR1 and CDR2: MGHRA, YSYEKL. CDR3 residues: CASSQDPGQGASAYEQYF. The CDR3 DNA is TGCGCCAGCAGCCAAGATCCGGGACAGGGGGCTTCAGCCTACGAGCAGTACTTC.

This clonotype was seen only a few times. The chain links TRBV28 to TRBJ2-3; TRBD1 matches at 9 bases. The CDR3 contains 16 residues. Germline values: CDR1 MDHEN, CDR2 SYDVKM. V was pared by 1 base and J by 2 bases, with 4 bases of the junction left unmatched. The CDR3 reads CASSLSGQGDTDTQYF. CDR3 in DNA: TGTGCCAGCAGTTTATCGGGACAGGGTGACACAGATACGCAGTATTTT.

This chain joins TRBV5-8 and TRBJ2-2; TRBD1 aligns across 8 bases. The J segment lost 4 bases and the V segment lost 4 bases, leaving 12 bases of the junction unmatched. Per the germline V gene, CDR1 is SGHTS and CDR2 is YDEGEE. The CDR3 has 17 residues. DNA of the CDR3: TGTGCCAGCAGCGGACTGCAGACAGGGGTCGCCACCGGGGAGCTGTTTTTT. As protein: CASSGLQTGVATGELFF.

There are a few counts of this clonotype. This chain connects TRBV15 to TRBJ2-3; 8 nucleotides align to TRBD2. Germline V gene data show CDR1 as LNHNV and CDR2 as YYDKDF (reference sequence). Trimming took 3 bases from V and 0 from J; bases not matched to a gene: 5. This CDR3 is built from 16 residues. The CDR3 DNA is TGTGCCACCAGCAGTCGAGCGGGGGCTAGCACAGATACGCAGTATTTT. This codes for CATSSRAGASTDTQYF. The full variable domain, rest sourced from reference TRBV15 and TRBJ2-3, is DAMVIQNPRYQVTQFGKPVTLSCSQTLNHNVMYWYQQKSSQAPKLLFHYYDKDFNNEADTPDNFQSRRPNTSFCFLDIRSPGLGDTAMYLCATSSRAGASTDTQYFGPGTRLTVL.

The V call is TRBV11-2, the J call TRBJ2-7; 12 nucleotides match TRBD1. With V trimmed by 5 bases and J by 6 bases, 14 bases remained unmatched. The CDR3 sequence is 17 residues long. Germline values: CDR1 SGHAT, CDR2 FQNNGV. In DNA form, the CDR3 reads TGTGCCAGCAGCCCCGGGACAGGGGGCCCCGGCCGGTCCGAGCAGTACTTC. It codes for CASSPGTGGPGRSEQYF.

This clonotype was observed a few times. Mismatch with germline at one junction end may stem from a read error. This chain joins TRBV7-2 and TRBJ2-1; TRBD2 aligns across 15 bases. This CDR3 comprises 12 residues. Germline V gives CDR1 SGHTA, CDR2 FQGNSA. The CDR3 DNA is TGTGCCAGCAGCCCAGGGACTAGCGGGGGGCATTTC. This encodes CASSPGTSGGHF.